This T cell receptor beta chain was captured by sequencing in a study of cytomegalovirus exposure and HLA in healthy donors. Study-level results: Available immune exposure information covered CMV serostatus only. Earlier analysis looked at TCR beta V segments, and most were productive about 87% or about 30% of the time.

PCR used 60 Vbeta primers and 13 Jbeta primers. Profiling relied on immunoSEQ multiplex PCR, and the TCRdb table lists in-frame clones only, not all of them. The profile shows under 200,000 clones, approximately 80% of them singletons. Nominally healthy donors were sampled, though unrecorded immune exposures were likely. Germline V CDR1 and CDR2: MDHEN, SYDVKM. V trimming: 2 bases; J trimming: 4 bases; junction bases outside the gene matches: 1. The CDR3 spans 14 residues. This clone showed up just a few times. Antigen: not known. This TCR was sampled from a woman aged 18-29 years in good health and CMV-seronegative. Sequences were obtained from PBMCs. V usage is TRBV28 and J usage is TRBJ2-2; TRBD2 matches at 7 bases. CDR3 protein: CASSLGEGTGELFF. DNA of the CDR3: TGTGCCAGCAGTTTAGGGGAGGGCACCGGGGAGCTGTTTTTT.